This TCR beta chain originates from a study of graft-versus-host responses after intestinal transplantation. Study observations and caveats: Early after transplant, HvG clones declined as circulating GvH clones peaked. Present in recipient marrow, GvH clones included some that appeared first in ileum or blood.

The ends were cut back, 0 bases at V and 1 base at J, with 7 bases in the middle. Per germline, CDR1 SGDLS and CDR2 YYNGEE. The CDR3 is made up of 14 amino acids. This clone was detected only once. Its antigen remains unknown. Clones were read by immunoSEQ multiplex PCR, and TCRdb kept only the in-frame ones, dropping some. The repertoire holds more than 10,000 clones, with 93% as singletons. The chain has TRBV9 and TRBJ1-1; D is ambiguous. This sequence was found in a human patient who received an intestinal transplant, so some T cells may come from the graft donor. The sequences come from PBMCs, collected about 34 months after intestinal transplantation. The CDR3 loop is CASSVAPANTEAFF. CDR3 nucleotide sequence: TGTGCCAGCAGCGTAGCCCCCGCGAACACTGAAGCTTTCTTT.